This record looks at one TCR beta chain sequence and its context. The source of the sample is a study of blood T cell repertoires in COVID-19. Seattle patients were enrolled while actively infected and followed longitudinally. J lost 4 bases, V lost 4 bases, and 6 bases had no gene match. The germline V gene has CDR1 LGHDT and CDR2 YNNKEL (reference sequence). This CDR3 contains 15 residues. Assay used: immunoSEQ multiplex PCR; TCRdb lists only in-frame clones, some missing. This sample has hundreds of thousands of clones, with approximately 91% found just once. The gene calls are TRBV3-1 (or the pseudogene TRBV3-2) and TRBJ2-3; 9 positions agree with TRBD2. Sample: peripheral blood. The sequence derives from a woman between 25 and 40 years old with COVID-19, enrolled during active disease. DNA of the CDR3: TGTGCCAGCAGCCCTGGGGCGGGAGGGCCAGATACGCAGTATTTT. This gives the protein CASSPGAGGPDTQYF.